This passage covers 12 T cell receptor beta chains from one sample sequenced in a study of CD4 T cells in relation to SARS-CoV-2 and coronaviruses. The unexposed donors gave CD4+ T cells in about 2010-2019, prior to COVID-19. The cells were cultured for around ten days before CD4+ T cells were isolated. Their recognized antigens are unknown. Method: immunoSEQ multiplex PCR; TCRdb's copy keeps in-frame clones and lacks some. In the table there are tens of thousands of clones, around 77% of which are singletons. The sequencing input was CD4+ T cells from PBMCs, cultured in vitro. The receptors originated from a human donor in good health.

The chain couples TRBV18 to TRBJ2-4, with 14 bases matching TRBD2. The CDR3 sequence is 18 residues long. Trimming removed 0 bases from V and 2 bases from J; junction bases left unmatched: 3. Germline lookup yields CDR1 KGHSH and CDR2 LQKENI. The CDR3 reads CASSPPGLAGGPKNIQYF. CDR3 sequence (DNA): TGTGCCAGCTCACCACCTGGACTAGCGGGAGGACCCAAAAACATTCAGTACTTC.

This sequence joins TRBV24-1 and TRBJ2-3, with D possibly matching TRBD1 (5 bases). CDR1 KGHDR and CDR2 SFDVKD come from the germline V gene. Trimming shortened V by 10 bases and J by 4 bases, and 17 bases separated the two germline ends. The CDR3 contains 14 residues. The CDR3 here is CATPRVVTADTQYF. The CDR3 region has the DNA TGTGCCACTCCCAGGGTTGTCACCGCAGATACGCAGTATTTT.

CDR3 DNA: TGTGCCAGCAGCTTAGGGGGACTAGCGAGTGAGCAGTTCTTC. Translated, it gives CASSLGGLASEQFF. The gene calls are TRBV11-2 and TRBJ2-1; 10 positions match TRBD2. V trimming: 1 base; J trimming: 9 bases; junction bases outside the gene matches: 3. The CDR3 covers 14 residues. Germline CDR1 and CDR2: SGHAT and FQNNGV.

CDR3 sequence: CASSPPGQGGNQPQHF. The CDR3 nucleotides read TGTGCCAGCTCACCCCCGGGACAGGGAGGCAATCAGCCCCAGCATTTT. V usage is TRBV18 and J usage is TRBJ1-5; TRBD1 aligns across 9 bases. The CDR3 loop spans 16 amino acids. The trim removed 3 bases at V and 2 bases at J, leaving 5 bases unmatched. CDR1 is KGHSH and CDR2 is LQKENI in the germline V gene.

V gene TRBV18 combines with J gene TRBJ2-6, with D possibly TRBD2 on 5 matching bases. The V gene's germline CDR1 is KGHSH and CDR2 LQKENI. Trimming stripped 5 bases from V and 0 bases from J, with 8 bases between. There are 15 residues in the CDR3. The CDR3 is CASSATTSGANVLTF. In nucleotides, the CDR3 is TGTGCCAGCTCAGCGACTACCTCTGGGGCCAACGTCCTGACTTTC. Full variable domain (outside the CDR3, taken from reference TRBV18 and TRBJ2-6): NAGVMQNPRHLVRRRGQEARLRCSPMKGHSHVYWYRQLPEEGLKFMVYLQKENIIDESGMPKERFSAEFPKEGPSILRIQQVVRGDSAAYFCASSATTSGANVLTFGAGSRLTVL.

V is TRBV30 and J is TRBJ1-4, with D possibly TRBD1 on 5 matching bases. The CDR3 totals 15 residues. The germline V gene has CDR1 GTSNPN and CDR2 SVGIG (reference sequence). V lost 5 bases and J 8 bases, leaving 21 bases between the germline ends. DNA for the CDR3: TGTGCCTGGGGTCCTCACTGGGGCGGGGCCGAAAAACTGTTTTTT. It specifies CAWGPHWGGAEKLFF.

This chain's CDR3 is CASSSGQRSYNEQFF. Here the CDR3 DNA reads TGCGCCAGCAGCTCGGGACAGCGCTCCTACAATGAGCAGTTCTTC. The chain has TRBV5-1 and TRBJ2-1; 7 nucleotides match TRBD1. The ends lost 3 bases at V and 0 bases at J; junction bases unmatched: 3. Germline V lookup: CDR1 SGHRS, CDR2 YFSETQ. The CDR3 spans 15 residues. The variable domain in full, completed from reference TRBV5-1 and TRBJ2-1, reads KAGVTQTPRYLIKTRGQQVTLSCSPISGHRSVSWYQQTPGQGLQFLFEYFSETQRNKGNFPGRFSGRQFSNSRSEMNVSTLELGDSALYLCASSSGQRSYNEQFFGPGTRLTVL.

The J gene is TRBJ2-1, the V gene TRBV10-3; D assignment may be TRBD1 or TRBD2 (9 bases each). This CDR3 has 18 residues. V shed 8 bases and J shed 2 bases, with 25 bases lying between them. CDR1 and CDR2 (germline): ENHRY, SYGVKD. The CDR3 protein is CAIAGTGKKREAYNEQFF. The CDR3 DNA sequence: TGTGCCATCGCCGGGACAGGGAAAAAGCGGGAGGCCTACAATGAGCAGTTCTTC.

V is TRBV3-1 (or the pseudogene TRBV3-2) and J is TRBJ2-3; D could derive from TRBD1 or TRBD2 (5 bases each). This CDR3 comprises 17 residues. Germline assignment: CDR1 LGHDT and CDR2 YNNKEL (reference sequence). Trimming stripped 2 bases from V and 6 bases from J, with 21 bases between. CDR3 sequence reads: CASSQRHGGHVPDTQYF. The CDR3, as DNA: TGTGCCAGCAGCCAAAGACATGGAGGACACGTTCCCGATACGCAGTATTTT.

This rearrangement joins TRBV28 to TRBJ2-1; tentative D call: TRBD1 (6 bases). CDR3 length: 17 amino acids. Germline V lookup: CDR1 MDHEN, CDR2 SYDVKM. Trimming shortened V by 5 bases and J by 2 bases, and 19 bases separated the two germline ends. The DNA for the CDR3 is TGTGCCAGCAGTCCCCCCGTTCGTGGGGGCCCCTACAATGAGCAGTTCTTC. Protein product: CASSPPVRGGPYNEQFF.

This clone was picked up one time. The chain employs TRBV2 and TRBJ2-5; unclear D gene. Per germline, CDR1 SNHLY and CDR2 FYNNEI. Trimming took off 10 bases at V and 2 bases at J, with 14 bases between the two ends. CDR3 length: 13 residues. CDR3 residues: CANAWAQQETQYF. DNA of the CDR3: TGTGCCAACGCCTGGGCGCAACAAGAGACCCAGTACTTC. The entire variable domain, with the rest obtained from reference TRBV2 and TRBJ2-5, is as follows: EPEVTQTPSHQVTQMGQEVILRCVPISNHLYFYWYRQILGQKVEFLVSFYNNEISEKSEIFDDQFSVERPDGSNFTLKIRSTKLEDSAMYFCANAWAQQETQYFGPGTRLLVL.

This clone has only a few counts. The chain combines TRBV24-1 with TRBJ1-5; D might be TRBD1 (5 bases). Germline CDR1 and CDR2: KGHDR and SFDVKD. Trimming took off 9 bases at V and 6 bases at J, with 14 bases between the two ends. This CDR3 is 13 amino acids long. CDR3 region: CATGDVSGQPQHF. The CDR3, as DNA: TGTGCCACCGGGGACGTCAGTGGTCAGCCCCAGCATTTT.